This T cell receptor beta chain was documented in a study of radiotherapy plus CTLA-4 blockade in lung cancer. Across the whole study: Of all patients, around 18% responded objectively and 31% showed disease control.

Study-wide results and limits: Expansion in blood of tumor-derived TCR clones was seen after radiotherapy plus ipilimumab. Response, reportedly, was best predicted by interferon-beta along with early blood T cell clone dynamics.

Chemo-refractory metastatic non-small-cell lung cancer patients received focal radiation with ipilimumab CTLA-4 blockade. A word on this clone: Its antigen is unknown.

The protocol was immunoSEQ multiplex PCR, while the TCRdb copy is restricted to in-frame clones and leaves out a portion. The repertoire holds about 73,000 clones, with over 75% as singletons. V was shortened by 0 bases and J by 5 bases, with 10 bases between the two germline ends. Looked up from germline, CDR1 is KGHSH and CDR2 is LQKENI. This CDR3 is built from 14 residues. The J gene is TRBJ2-5, the V gene TRBV18; D uncertain. This material consisted of peripheral blood, taken from a patient treated with radiotherapy plus ipilimumab. The sequence derives from a human donor with non-small cell lung cancer that progressed on radiotherapy plus ipilimumab. The CDR3 DNA is TGTGCCAGCTCACCACCGAGTGGCCGCGAGACCCAGTACTTC. This encodes CASSPPSGRETQYF.